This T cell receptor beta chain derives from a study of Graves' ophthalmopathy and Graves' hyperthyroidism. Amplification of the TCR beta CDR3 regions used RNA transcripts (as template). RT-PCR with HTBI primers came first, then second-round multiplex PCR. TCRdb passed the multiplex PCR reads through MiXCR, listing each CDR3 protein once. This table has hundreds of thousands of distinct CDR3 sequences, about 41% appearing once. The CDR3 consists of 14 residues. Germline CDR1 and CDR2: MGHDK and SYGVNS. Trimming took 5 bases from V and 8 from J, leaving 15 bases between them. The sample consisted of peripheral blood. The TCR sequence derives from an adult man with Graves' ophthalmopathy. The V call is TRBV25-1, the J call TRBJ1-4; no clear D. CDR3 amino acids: CASSYYIGGEKLFF. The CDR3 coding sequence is TGTGCCAGCAGTTACTACATAGGAGGAGAAAAACTGTTTTTT.